This is a list of T cell receptor beta chains from one sample in a study of CD8 T cells in ankylosing spondylitis. TCRdb analysed the 5' RACE reads with MiXCR anew, one entry per CDR3 protein. The sample contains 700,000 or so distinct CDR3 sequences, 15% to 20% of which appear only once. Sample: blood, either unsorted or a sorted T cell fraction (not recorded which). These receptors all come from a male donor with ankylosing spondylitis. Each CDR3 is given with its conserved first and last residue. The order of the fields is J gene, clone size, V gene, D gene, CDR3 DNA, CDR3 protein. D genes are given only for firm matches. Clone size is shown for a subset of rows, as once, few, many or a class of expanded clone.

j_gene: TRBJ2-7
abundance: NA
v_gene: TRBV19
d_gene: NA
CDR3nt: TGTGCCAGTAGTTGGAACTTCGAGCAGTACTTC
CDR3aa: CASSWNFEQYF

j_gene: TRBJ1-2
abundance: few
v_gene: TRBV4-1
d_gene: NA
CDR3nt: TGCGCCAGCAGCCAAGCTGGGGACGGGAGCTATGGCTACACCTTC
CDR3aa: CASSQAGDGSYGYTF

j_gene: TRBJ2-5
abundance: few
v_gene: TRBV15
d_gene: TRBD2
CDR3nt: TGTGCCACCAGCAGGCAGGGACTAGCGGCGTACCAAGAGACCCAGTACTTC
CDR3aa: CATSRQGLAAYQETQYF

j_gene: TRBJ2-5
abundance: NA
v_gene: TRBV7-9
d_gene: NA
CDR3nt: TGTGCCAGCGAAATCGGACATTCGGCTTCTGGGACCCAGTACTTC
CDR3aa: CASEIGHSASGTQYF

j_gene: TRBJ2-7
abundance: few
v_gene: TRBV7-9
d_gene: NA
CDR3nt: TGTGCCAGCAGCCAGGGCGGTGGGGGGGCTTTCTCCTACGAGCAGTACTTC
CDR3aa: CASSQGGGGAFSYEQYF

j_gene: TRBJ2-1
abundance: NA
v_gene: TRBV2
d_gene: NA
CDR3nt: TGTGCCAGCAGCGGTTTCAATGAGCAGTTCTTC
CDR3aa: CASSGFNEQFF

j_gene: TRBJ1-2
abundance: few
v_gene: TRBV19
d_gene: NA
CDR3nt: TGTGCCAGTAGCAAGGACGGCCTCTATGGCTACACCTTC
CDR3aa: CASSKDGLYGYTF

j_gene: TRBJ1-1
abundance: few
v_gene: TRBV7-9
d_gene: NA
CDR3nt: TGTGCCAGCAGCCCCCTTCCAGGGGCGGGGAGTCCTGAAGCTTTCTTT
CDR3aa: CASSPLPGAGSPEAFF

j_gene: TRBJ2-1
abundance: NA
v_gene: TRBV24-1
d_gene: TRBD1
CDR3nt: TGTGCCACCAGTGATCCGGGACAGGGGATGAATGAGCAGTTCTTC
CDR3aa: CATSDPGQGMNEQFF

j_gene: TRBJ1-1
abundance: NA
v_gene: TRBV6-5
d_gene: TRBD1
CDR3nt: TGTGCCAGCAGTTACTCCGGGACAGTGAACACTGAAGCTTTCTTT
CDR3aa: CASSYSGTVNTEAFF

j_gene: TRBJ1-5
abundance: few
v_gene: TRBV20-1
d_gene: NA
CDR3nt: TGCAGTGCTAGAGATTCCCCTCATCAGCCCCAGCATTTT
CDR3aa: CSARDSPHQPQHF

j_gene: TRBJ2-2
abundance: NA
v_gene: TRBV3-1
d_gene: NA
CDR3nt: TGTGCCAGCAGCCAAATTGGAGCCCTGGGCACCGGGGAGCTGTTTTTT
CDR3aa: CASSQIGALGTGELFF

j_gene: TRBJ1-4
abundance: few
v_gene: TRBV12-3/TRBV12-4
d_gene: NA
CDR3nt: TGTGCCAGCAGCCCCTCCGGCGGACCGCGGAGGGTGTTTTTT
CDR3aa: CASSPSGGPRRVFF

j_gene: TRBJ1-2
abundance: NA
v_gene: TRBV12-3/TRBV12-4
d_gene: NA
CDR3nt: TGTGCCAGCAGCCCTAACCGGGCCGGCTACACCTTC
CDR3aa: CASSPNRAGYTF

j_gene: TRBJ2-2
abundance: NA
v_gene: TRBV4-1
d_gene: TRBD2
CDR3nt: TGCGCCAGCAGCCAAGATCCAGGGAAAGCGGGGGGCACCGGGGAGCTGTTTTTT
CDR3aa: CASSQDPGKAGGTGELFF

j_gene: TRBJ2-7
abundance: few
v_gene: TRBV12-3/TRBV12-4
d_gene: NA
CDR3nt: TGTGCCAGCAGTTTTCAGTCAGGGATGCTTTACGAGCAGTACTTC
CDR3aa: CASSFQSGMLYEQYF

j_gene: TRBJ1-1
abundance: few
v_gene: TRBV14
d_gene: NA
CDR3nt: TGTGCCAGCAGCCAGAGTAGGACTGAAGCTTTCTTT
CDR3aa: CASSQSRTEAFF

j_gene: TRBJ2-5
abundance: few
v_gene: TRBV29-1
d_gene: NA
CDR3nt: TGCAGCGCCGCTCAACGGCAGGGTTCGGAGACCCAGTACTTC
CDR3aa: CSAAQRQGSETQYF

j_gene: TRBJ2-3
abundance: NA
v_gene: TRBV30
d_gene: NA
CDR3nt: TGTGCCTGGAGTGTAGGTGTATCAGATACGCAGTATTTT
CDR3aa: CAWSVGVSDTQYF

j_gene: TRBJ2-7
abundance: NA
v_gene: TRBV19
d_gene: TRBD2
CDR3nt: TGTGCCAGTAGATCACGCGGCGGGGGGAGCGGATACGAGCAGTACTTC
CDR3aa: CASRSRGGGSGYEQYF

j_gene: TRBJ1-6
abundance: NA
v_gene: TRBV7-6
d_gene: NA
CDR3nt: TGTGCCAGCGCTCCCGGGAGGGTTGGTTCACCCCTCCACTTT
CDR3aa: CASAPGRVGSPLHF

j_gene: TRBJ2-2
abundance: few
v_gene: TRBV28
d_gene: TRBD2
CDR3nt: TGTGCCAGCAGCGCCGCGGGAGGGCCTACCGGGGAGCTGTTTTTT
CDR3aa: CASSAAGGPTGELFF

j_gene: TRBJ2-5
abundance: few
v_gene: TRBV5-6
d_gene: TRBD2
CDR3nt: TGTGCCAGCAGGGGACTAGCGGGGCGAGACCAGTACTTC
CDR3aa: CASRGLAGRDQYF

j_gene: TRBJ2-3
abundance: few
v_gene: TRBV5-1
d_gene: NA
CDR3nt: TGCGCCAGCAGCTTTCGGACAGCTCTTGATACGCAGTATTTT
CDR3aa: CASSFRTALDTQYF

j_gene: TRBJ1-3
abundance: NA
v_gene: TRBV20-1
d_gene: NA
CDR3nt: TGCAGTGCTAGAGTCCCAGGGAGCTCTGGAAACACCATATATTTT
CDR3aa: CSARVPGSSGNTIYF

j_gene: TRBJ2-7
abundance: NA
v_gene: TRBV5-1
d_gene: NA
CDR3nt: TGCGCCAGCAGCTTGAGGGTCGGTGCGGACTACGAGCAGTACTTC
CDR3aa: CASSLRVGADYEQYF

j_gene: TRBJ1-2
abundance: NA
v_gene: TRBV12-3/TRBV12-4
d_gene: NA
CDR3nt: TGTGCCAGCAGTATCGCTAACTATGGCTACACCTTC
CDR3aa: CASSIANYGYTF

j_gene: TRBJ2-5
abundance: few
v_gene: TRBV29-1
d_gene: NA
CDR3nt: TGCAGCGTTGGAACGGACAGACTTCAAGAGACCCAGTACTTC
CDR3aa: CSVGTDRLQETQYF

j_gene: TRBJ2-6
abundance: few
v_gene: TRBV20-1
d_gene: NA
CDR3nt: TGCAGTGCCAAGTCCCCCGTACACACCTCTGGGGCCAACGTCCTGACTTTC
CDR3aa: CSAKSPVHTSGANVLTF

j_gene: TRBJ2-1
abundance: NA
v_gene: TRBV7-2
d_gene: NA
CDR3nt: TGTGCCAGCAGCTTCATCCGGATGGGGAATGAGCAGTTCTTC
CDR3aa: CASSFIRMGNEQFF

j_gene: TRBJ2-1
abundance: NA
v_gene: TRBV21-1
d_gene: NA
CDR3nt: TGTGCCAGCTGCAGTTCTAGCGGGGCCTACAATGAGCAGTTCTTC
CDR3aa: CASCSSSGAYNEQFF

j_gene: TRBJ2-3
abundance: many
v_gene: TRBV20-1
d_gene: TRBD2
CDR3nt: TGCAGTGCTAGAAAGACTAGCGGGGTCTCTGATACGCAGTATTTT
CDR3aa: CSARKTSGVSDTQYF

j_gene: TRBJ1-6
abundance: NA
v_gene: TRBV20-1
d_gene: NA
CDR3nt: TGCAGTGCTAGAGATGCCGGGACACCAACAAATTCACCCCTCCACTTT
CDR3aa: CSARDAGTPTNSPLHF

j_gene: TRBJ1-2
abundance: NA
v_gene: TRBV27
d_gene: NA
CDR3nt: TGTGCCAGCAGTCCGCGAGGGCCCTATGGCTACACCTTC
CDR3aa: CASSPRGPYGYTF

j_gene: TRBJ1-1
abundance: NA
v_gene: TRBV12-3/TRBV12-4
d_gene: TRBD1
CDR3nt: TGTGCCAGCAGCGGACAGGGGACGAACACTGAAGTTTTCTTT
CDR3aa: CASSGQGTNTEVFF

j_gene: TRBJ2-7
abundance: few
v_gene: TRBV7-2
d_gene: NA
CDR3nt: TGTGCCAGCAGCTTAGTTGTTGGAGGGGAGCAGTACTTC
CDR3aa: CASSLVVGGEQYF

j_gene: TRBJ2-1
abundance: few
v_gene: TRBV20-1
d_gene: TRBD2
CDR3nt: TGCAGTGCTCTTAAAGCGGGAGGAACACCCTACAATGAGCAGTTCTTC
CDR3aa: CSALKAGGTPYNEQFF

j_gene: TRBJ2-3
abundance: NA
v_gene: TRBV29-1
d_gene: NA
CDR3nt: TGCAGCGTTTGGGCGGATAGCACAGATACGCAGTATTTT
CDR3aa: CSVWADSTDTQYF

j_gene: TRBJ1-2
abundance: many
v_gene: TRBV12-3/TRBV12-4
d_gene: NA
CDR3nt: TGTGCCAGCAGCCTAAAAGGTGGGGGGGAAGATGACTATGGCTACACCTTC
CDR3aa: CASSLKGGGEDDYGYTF

j_gene: TRBJ1-1
abundance: NA
v_gene: TRBV7-2
d_gene: NA
CDR3nt: TGTGCGGGGGCTGAGCCGAACACTGAAGCTTTCTTT
CDR3aa: CAGAEPNTEAFF

j_gene: TRBJ1-2
abundance: few
v_gene: TRBV12-3/TRBV12-4
d_gene: NA
CDR3nt: TGTGCCAGCAGTTTAGGGTTGGGAACCCATGGCTACACCTTC
CDR3aa: CASSLGLGTHGYTF

j_gene: TRBJ2-7
abundance: NA
v_gene: TRBV3-1
d_gene: NA
CDR3nt: TGTGCCAGCAGCCAAGGTAGGGGGATTGAGCAGTACTTC
CDR3aa: CASSQGRGIEQYF

j_gene: TRBJ1-1
abundance: NA
v_gene: TRBV5-1
d_gene: TRBD1
CDR3nt: TGCGCCAGCAGCGCGGACAGGAATGAAGCTTTCTTT
CDR3aa: CASSADRNEAFF

j_gene: TRBJ2-5
abundance: few
v_gene: TRBV29-1
d_gene: NA
CDR3nt: TGCAGCGTTAAAGGCGACCAAGAGACCCAGTACTTC
CDR3aa: CSVKGDQETQYF

j_gene: TRBJ2-6
abundance: NA
v_gene: TRBV28
d_gene: TRBD2
CDR3nt: TGTGCCAGCAGTTCCGGGGAGGGAGTCTCTGGGGCCAACGTCCTGACTTTC
CDR3aa: CASSSGEGVSGANVLTF

j_gene: TRBJ2-1
abundance: few
v_gene: TRBV6-2/TRBV6-3
d_gene: TRBD2
CDR3nt: TGTGCCAGCAGTCCCTTAGCGGGGAGCTCCTACAATGAGCAGTTCTTC
CDR3aa: CASSPLAGSSYNEQFF

j_gene: TRBJ1-2
abundance: NA
v_gene: TRBV2
d_gene: NA
CDR3nt: TGTGCCAGCAGAAGAGACCTGACTAACTATGGCTACACCTTC
CDR3aa: CASRRDLTNYGYTF

j_gene: TRBJ2-1
abundance: NA
v_gene: TRBV10-3
d_gene: TRBD2
CDR3nt: TGTGCCATCAGTGGTGCGGGAGAGTTTTTCTTC
CDR3aa: CAISGAGEFFF

j_gene: TRBJ2-1
abundance: few
v_gene: TRBV9
d_gene: TRBD1
CDR3nt: TGTGCCAGCAGCGTAGGGAGGGACAGGGTTTACAATGAGCAGTTCTTC
CDR3aa: CASSVGRDRVYNEQFF

j_gene: TRBJ2-3
abundance: NA
v_gene: TRBV9
d_gene: NA
CDR3nt: TGTGCCAGCAGCGTAGCCCCAACCACCGGGGGGCCACATTCTAGCACAGATACGCAGTATTTT
CDR3aa: CASSVAPTTGGPHSSTDTQYF

j_gene: TRBJ2-3
abundance: few
v_gene: TRBV20-1
d_gene: TRBD2
CDR3nt: TGCAGTGCTAGACTGCTCACTAGCGGGAGCCCAGATACGCAGTATTTT
CDR3aa: CSARLLTSGSPDTQYF

j_gene: TRBJ2-7
abundance: many
v_gene: TRBV12-3/TRBV12-4
d_gene: NA
CDR3nt: TGTGCCAGCAGCCAACAAGACTTTGGGTTCTACGAGCAGTACTTC
CDR3aa: CASSQQDFGFYEQYF